This entry concerns a single TCR beta chain. Its antigen remains unknown. The CDR3 loop spans 14 amino acids. Germline CDR1 reads LGHNA; CDR2 reads YSLEER. This sample was included in a study of cytomegalovirus exposure and HLA in healthy donors. Points from the study as a whole: In a later analysis, a missense DCLRE1C variant was linked to TCR beta V- and J-gene trimming. Certain sequence variants were highly shared and formed a cluster, and this cluster was likely a sequencing artifact. Several of the most significant clusters appeared linked to common viral pathogens, based on a later analysis. Testing in vitro showed a few CMV-associated chains specific for CMV antigens.

PCR was performed using 60 Vbeta and 13 Jbeta primers. Libraries were prepared by immunoSEQ multiplex PCR; TCRdb keeps only in-frame clonotypes and omits some of them. The data hold approximately 170,000 clones, with around 73% observed a single time. The chain joins TRBV4-3 to TRBJ2-5, with 9 positions matching TRBD1. The DNA end is more similar to TRBJ2-7, so the J call may be wrong. This TCR derives from a woman between 18 and 29 years old in good health and CMV-seropositive. The sequenced sample was PBMCs. CDR3 residues: CASSAGQGTHEQYF. CDR3 nucleotide sequence: TGCGCCAGCAGCGCGGGACAGGGAACTCACGAGCAGTACTTC.